The 11 T cell receptor beta chains below all came from one sample that was sequenced in a study of T cell responses to AZD1222 COVID-19 vaccine (dated by TCRdb to 2020 to 2022). Taken with the paper, the label for time point translates to: baseline before first vaccination. Library preparation used the immunoSEQ multiplex PCR assay. In TCRdb, the immuneACCESS table is reduced to in-frame sequences with V and J assigned. These tables do not hold every clone; where another copy was compared, an unresolved V gene accounts for under half, and the others remain unexplained. This sample holds more than 95,000 clones; 85% to 90% were observed only once. About 7.8% of the sample comes from the top ten. The sample in question was peripheral blood, obtained on day 0 of AZD1222 vaccination. Receptor source: an adult in good health.

The CDR3, as DNA: TGTGCCAGCAGCCTTGGGGTGGCCACTGAAGCTTTCTTT. This sequence encodes CASSLGVATEAFF. The chain recombines TRBV3-1 (or the pseudogene TRBV3-2) with TRBJ1-1; D is ambiguous. Germline V lookup: CDR1 LGHDT, CDR2 YNNKEL (reference sequence). Trimming took 4 bases from V and 4 from J, leaving 10 bases between them. This CDR3 comprises 13 residues.

This sequence joins TRBV6-5 and TRBJ2-3, with 9 bases that match TRBD1. This CDR3 has 15 amino acids. J was trimmed by 4 bases and V by 6 bases; bases with no gene match: 8. CDR1 MNHEY and CDR2 SVGAGI come from the germline V gene. The DNA for the CDR3 is TGTGCCAGCAGGAAGGGGACAGGGTTTTCAGATACGCAGTATTTT. Translated: CASRKGTGFSDTQYF.

V and J are TRBV2 and TRBJ2-1, with 8 nucleotides matching TRBD2. The CDR3 has 14 residues. The junction had 4 bases not matched to a gene; V was cut back by 4 bases and J by 5 bases. Germline loops: CDR1 SNHLY, CDR2 FYNNEI. DNA for the CDR3: TGTGCCAGCAGTGGACTAGCGATGAACAATGAGCAGTTCTTC. Residues: CASSGLAMNNEQFF.

The rearrangement joins TRBV6-5 to TRBJ2-5; D unclear. Germline V gene lookup returns CDR1 MNHEY and CDR2 SVGAGI. The CDR3 covers 14 residues. The V end lost 5 bases, the J end lost 2 bases, and 12 bases lay between the germline ends. CDR3 region: CASSRLGGQETQYF. The CDR3 coding sequence is TGTGCCAGCAGTCGACTTGGCGGACAAGAGACCCAGTACTTC.

This rearrangement joins TRBV28 to TRBJ1-4; D is ambiguous. This CDR3 spans 11 amino acids. Germline values: CDR1 MDHEN, CDR2 SYDVKM. Trimming took 1 base from V and 7 from J, leaving 1 base between them. In nucleotides, the CDR3 is TGTGCCAGCAGTTTATCTGAAAAACTGTTTTTT. This sequence encodes CASSLSEKLFF. The whole variable domain, filled in from reference TRBV28 and TRBJ1-4, reads DVKVTQSSRYLVKRTGEKVFLECVQDMDHENMFWYRQDPGLGLRLIYFSYDVKMKEKGDIPEGYSVSREKKERFSLILESASTNQTSMYLCASSLSEKLFFGSGTQLSVL.

The chain couples TRBV30 to TRBJ1-4; no clear D gene. Looked up from germline, CDR1 is GTSNPN and CDR2 is SVGIG (reference sequence). Trimming took 2 bases from V and 8 from J, leaving 15 bases between them. This CDR3 contains 14 residues. CDR3 bases: TGTGCCTGGAGTCCGGGCCTCCCTGGAGAAAAACTGTTTTTT. Encoded protein: CAWSPGLPGEKLFF.

The chain is built from TRBV28 and TRBJ2-1, with D unresolved. The V end lost 7 bases, the J end lost 4 bases, and 11 bases lay between the germline ends. The CDR3 is 13 residues long. Germline lookup yields CDR1 MDHEN and CDR2 SYDVKM. In DNA form, the CDR3 reads TGTGCCAGCATTTCCCTTTTTTACAATGAGCAGTTCTTC. Protein product: CASISLFYNEQFF.

This clone showed up just a few times. This chain connects TRBV24-1 to TRBJ2-7; 7 positions agree with TRBD2. Germline V gene sequence: CDR1 KGHDR, CDR2 SFDVKD. V lost 0 bases and J lost 3; bases outside the gene matches: 1. The CDR3 runs 14 residues. CDR3 DNA sequence: TGTGCCACCAGTGATTTGGGCGGGGGCTACGAGCAGTACTTC. Amino acids: CATSDLGGGYEQYF.

This clone was observed a single time. The chain recombines TRBV9 with TRBJ2-5; unclear D gene. Germline V gene lookup returns CDR1 SGDLS and CDR2 YYNGEE. CDR3 length equals 13 residues. Trimming shortened V by 0 bases and J by 7 bases, and 10 bases separated the two germline ends. The CDR3 bases are TGTGCCAGCAGCGTAGGGGAAGGGCGGACCCAGTACTTC. Its protein is CASSVGEGRTQYF.

The chain carries TRBV2 and TRBJ1-1; no clear D gene. Per germline, CDR1 SNHLY and CDR2 FYNNEI. Trimming shortened V by 6 bases and J by 10 bases, and 15 bases separated the two germline ends. This CDR3 region has 12 residues. CDR3 region: CASSAGRLGAFF. The CDR3 region has the DNA TGTGCCAGCAGCGCCGGGAGGCTTGGAGCTTTCTTT.

The chain employs TRBV5-1 and TRBJ1-2; no firm D call. The CDR3 has 13 amino acids. The germline V gene encodes CDR1 SGHRS and CDR2 YFSETQ. V was trimmed by 1 base and J by 3 bases, leaving 7 bases between them. The CDR3 loop is CASSLMADYGYTF. CDR3 in DNA: TGCGCCAGCAGCTTGATGGCGGACTATGGCTACACCTTC.